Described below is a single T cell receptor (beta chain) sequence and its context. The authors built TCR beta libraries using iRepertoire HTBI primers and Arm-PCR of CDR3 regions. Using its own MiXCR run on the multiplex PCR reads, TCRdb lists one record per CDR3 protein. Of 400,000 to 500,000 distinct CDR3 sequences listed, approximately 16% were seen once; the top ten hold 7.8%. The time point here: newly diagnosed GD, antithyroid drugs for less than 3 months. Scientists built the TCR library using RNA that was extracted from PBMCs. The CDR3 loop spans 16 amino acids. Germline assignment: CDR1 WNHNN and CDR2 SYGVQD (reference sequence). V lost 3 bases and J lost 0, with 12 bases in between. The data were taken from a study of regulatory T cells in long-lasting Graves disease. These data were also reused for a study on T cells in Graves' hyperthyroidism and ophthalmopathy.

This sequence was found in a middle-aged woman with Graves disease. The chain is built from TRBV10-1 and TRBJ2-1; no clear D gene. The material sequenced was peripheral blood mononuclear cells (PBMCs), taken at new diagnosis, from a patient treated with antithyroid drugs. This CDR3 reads CASSDYFPSSYNEQFF. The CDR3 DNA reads TGCGCCAGCAGTGATTACTTTCCTAGCTCCTACAATGAGCAGTTCTTC.